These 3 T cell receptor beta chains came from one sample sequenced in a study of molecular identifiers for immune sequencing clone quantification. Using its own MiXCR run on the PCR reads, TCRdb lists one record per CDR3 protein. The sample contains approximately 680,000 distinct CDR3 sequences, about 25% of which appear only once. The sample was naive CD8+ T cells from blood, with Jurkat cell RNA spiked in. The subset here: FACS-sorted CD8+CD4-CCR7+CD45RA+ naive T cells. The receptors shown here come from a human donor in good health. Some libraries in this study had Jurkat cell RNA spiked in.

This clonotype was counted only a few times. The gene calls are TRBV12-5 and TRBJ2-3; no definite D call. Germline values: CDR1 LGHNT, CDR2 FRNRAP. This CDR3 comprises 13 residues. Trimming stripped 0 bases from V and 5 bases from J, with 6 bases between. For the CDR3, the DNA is TGTGCTAGTGGTTTGGTACTTGGAGATACGCAGTATTTT. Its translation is CASGLVLGDTQYF.

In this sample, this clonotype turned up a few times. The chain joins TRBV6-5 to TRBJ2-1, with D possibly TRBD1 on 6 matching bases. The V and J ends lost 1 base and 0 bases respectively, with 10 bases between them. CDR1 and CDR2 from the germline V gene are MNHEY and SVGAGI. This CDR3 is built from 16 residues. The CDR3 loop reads CASSYLGAVSYNEQFF. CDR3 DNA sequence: TGTGCCAGCAGTTACTTGGGGGCCGTCTCCTACAATGAGCAGTTCTTC.

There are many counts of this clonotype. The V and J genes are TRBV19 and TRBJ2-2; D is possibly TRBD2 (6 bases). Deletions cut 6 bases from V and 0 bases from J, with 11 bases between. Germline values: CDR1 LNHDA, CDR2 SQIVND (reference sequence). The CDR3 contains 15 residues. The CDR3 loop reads CASSLSGPNTGELFF. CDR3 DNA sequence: TGTGCCAGTAGCCTAAGCGGGCCGAACACCGGGGAGCTGTTTTTT.